This TCR beta chain comes out of a study of blood T cell repertoires in COVID-19. Study in general: Sites across the United States, Italy and Spain contributed samples from acute and convalescent COVID-19.

This CDR3 has 14 amino acids. Germline V CDR1 and CDR2: LNHDA, SQIVND (reference sequence). Trimming shortened V by 11 bases and J by 0 bases, and 11 bases separated the two germline ends. The data were produced by immunoSEQ multiplex PCR, yet TCRdb's version contains in-frame clones alone and is incomplete. The table has 310,000 or so clones, about nine tenths seen once. The receptor was derived from a woman aged 18-29 years who had recovered from COVID-19. The sample was PBMCs or T cells enriched from blood (not recorded which). The chain has TRBV19 and TRBJ1-6; D uncertain. CDR3 in amino acids: CASREVSYNSPLHF. The DNA for the CDR3 is TGTGCCTCTCGTGAGGTCTCCTATAATTCACCCCTCCACTTT.